These T cell receptor beta chains were read from a single sample in a study of CD8 T cells in Susac syndrome. Each CDR3 protein gets one entry after TCRdb re-called the immunoSEQ multiplex PCR reads with MiXCR. Here the sample spans around 150,000 distinct CDR3 sequences, over 85% being singletons. Sequencing used CD8+ T cells from PBMCs. The receptors stem from a human donor in good health. CDR3s include the opening cysteine and the closing phenylalanine or tryptophan.

v_gene: TRBV20-1; j_gene: TRBJ2-3; CDR3aa: CSARPGLAGVDTQYF
v_gene: TRBV27; j_gene: TRBJ1-2; CDR3aa: CASSLQGIHGYTF
v_gene: TRBV9; j_gene: TRBJ2-5; CDR3aa: CASSVDGLQETQYF
v_gene: TRBV20-1; j_gene: TRBJ1-1; CDR3aa: CSARAGEEAFF
v_gene: TRBV7-9; j_gene: TRBJ2-2; CDR3aa: CASSPGTSGTWNTGELFF
v_gene: TRBV28; j_gene: TRBJ2-7; CDR3aa: CASSLAGTGREQYF
v_gene: TRBV29-1; j_gene: TRBJ1-2; CDR3aa: CSVVQSYGYTF
v_gene: TRBV14; j_gene: TRBJ2-1; CDR3aa: CASSRRSGRDEQFF
v_gene: TRBV4-3; j_gene: TRBJ2-5; CDR3aa: CASSHVGGNQETQYF
v_gene: TRBV15; j_gene: TRBJ2-3; CDR3aa: CASPGPQWDTQYF
v_gene: TRBV28; j_gene: TRBJ1-5; CDR3aa: CASSTGQSRQPQHF
v_gene: TRBV4-3; j_gene: TRBJ2-7; CDR3aa: CASSQGQQATYEQYF
v_gene: TRBV5-5; j_gene: TRBJ2-1; CDR3aa: CASSHLTSGVYNEQFF
v_gene: TRBV24-1; j_gene: TRBJ2-7; CDR3aa: CATSDRLAGEQYF
v_gene: TRBV30; j_gene: TRBJ1-2; CDR3aa: CAWWIGTGSVGGYTF
v_gene: TRBV30; j_gene: TRBJ2-7; CDR3aa: CAWSSGSSYEQYF
v_gene: TRBV27; j_gene: TRBJ2-1; CDR3aa: CASSLSLSNEQFF
v_gene: TRBV2; j_gene: TRBJ2-5; CDR3aa: CASYSRGQIQETQYF
v_gene: TRBV28; j_gene: TRBJ2-1; CDR3aa: CASSFLGSSYNEQFF
v_gene: TRBV13; j_gene: TRBJ2-1; CDR3aa: CASSDKGRSSYNEQFF
v_gene: TRBV20-1; j_gene: TRBJ2-1; CDR3aa: CSVSSGGNEQFF
v_gene: TRBV7-9; j_gene: TRBJ2-3; CDR3aa: CASSSPPRGATTDTQYF
v_gene: TRBV13; j_gene: TRBJ2-1; CDR3aa: CASSSEERGYNEQFF
v_gene: TRBV27; j_gene: TRBJ2-2; CDR3aa: CASSWGGELFF
v_gene: TRBV28; j_gene: TRBJ1-3; CDR3aa: CASPALHIYF
v_gene: TRBV5-6; j_gene: TRBJ1-4; CDR3aa: CASSSTNEKLFF
v_gene: TRBV2; j_gene: TRBJ2-7; CDR3aa: CASSEASGLSYEQYF
v_gene: TRBV7-2; j_gene: TRBJ2-2; CDR3aa: CASRASANTGELFF
v_gene: TRBV27; j_gene: TRBJ2-6; CDR3aa: CASSLLGPYSGANVLTF
v_gene: TRBV28; j_gene: TRBJ2-7; CDR3aa: CASSLFPGLKYEQYF
v_gene: TRBV3-1; j_gene: TRBJ2-1; CDR3aa: CASSHQGLANEQFF
v_gene: TRBV24-1; j_gene: TRBJ2-1; CDR3aa: CATSGGGDYNEQFF
v_gene: TRBV7-9; j_gene: TRBJ2-7; CDR3aa: CASSLQDGSSYEQYF
v_gene: TRBV25-1; j_gene: TRBJ1-5; CDR3aa: CARGQANQPQHF
v_gene: TRBV9; j_gene: TRBJ2-3; CDR3aa: CASSVVGAVDTQYF
v_gene: TRBV27; j_gene: TRBJ2-5; CDR3aa: CASSFTLQETQYF
v_gene: TRBV27; j_gene: TRBJ2-5; CDR3aa: CASSIRAGGETQYF
v_gene: TRBV20-1; j_gene: TRBJ2-3; CDR3aa: CSATQYSGSIADTQYF
v_gene: TRBV27; j_gene: TRBJ2-5; CDR3aa: CASSFFGRNQETQYF
v_gene: TRBV20-1; j_gene: TRBJ2-7; CDR3aa: CSAFETGTSRLYEQYF
v_gene: TRBV5-6; j_gene: TRBJ2-1; CDR3aa: CASSQGLAPNEQFF
v_gene: TRBV29-1; j_gene: TRBJ2-7; CDR3aa: CSVEGSGYEQYF
v_gene: TRBV4-3; j_gene: TRBJ2-3; CDR3aa: CASSRRTGPDTQYF
v_gene: TRBV14; j_gene: TRBJ2-1; CDR3aa: CASSQDSGSAYNEQFF
v_gene: TRBV30; j_gene: TRBJ1-2; CDR3aa: CAWSGSANYGYTF
v_gene: TRBV6-5; j_gene: TRBJ1-4; CDR3aa: CASSSNEKLFF
v_gene: TRBV30; j_gene: TRBJ2-4; CDR3aa: CAWSLGSGVMDIQYF
v_gene: TRBV7-9; j_gene: TRBJ2-7; CDR3aa: CASSLRQGANEQYF
v_gene: TRBV20-1; j_gene: TRBJ1-1; CDR3aa: CSARDRGLNTEAFF
v_gene: TRBV13; j_gene: TRBJ2-2; CDR3aa: CASSLGGTYTGELFF
v_gene: TRBV6-2/TRBV6-3; j_gene: TRBJ2-5; CDR3aa: CASSLLPGGSETQYF